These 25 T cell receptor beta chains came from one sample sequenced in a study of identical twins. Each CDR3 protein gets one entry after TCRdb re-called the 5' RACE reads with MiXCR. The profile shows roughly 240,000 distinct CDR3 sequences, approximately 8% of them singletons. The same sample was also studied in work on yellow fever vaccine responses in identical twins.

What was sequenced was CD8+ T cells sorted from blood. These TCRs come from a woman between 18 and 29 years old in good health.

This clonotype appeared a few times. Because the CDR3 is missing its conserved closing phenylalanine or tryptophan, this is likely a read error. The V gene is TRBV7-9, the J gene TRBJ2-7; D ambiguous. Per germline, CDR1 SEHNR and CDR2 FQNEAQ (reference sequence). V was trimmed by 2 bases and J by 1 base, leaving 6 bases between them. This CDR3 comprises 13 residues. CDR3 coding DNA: TGTGCCAGCAGCTTACAGGTTTCCTACGAGCAGTACGCC. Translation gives CASSLQVSYEQYA.

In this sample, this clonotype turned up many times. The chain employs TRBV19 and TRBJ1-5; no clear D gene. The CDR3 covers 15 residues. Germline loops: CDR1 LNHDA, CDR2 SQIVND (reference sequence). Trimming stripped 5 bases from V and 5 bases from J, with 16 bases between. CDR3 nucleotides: TGTGCCAGTAGTCGGGCCTCGGGATCATATCAGCCCCAGCATTTT. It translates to CASSRASGSYQPQHF.

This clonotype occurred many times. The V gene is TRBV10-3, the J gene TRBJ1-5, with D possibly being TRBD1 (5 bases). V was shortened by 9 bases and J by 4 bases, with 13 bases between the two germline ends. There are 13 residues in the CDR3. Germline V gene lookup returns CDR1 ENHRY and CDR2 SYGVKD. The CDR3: CAIGARQNQPQHF. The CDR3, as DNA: TGTGCCATTGGGGCCAGACAGAATCAGCCCCAGCATTTT.

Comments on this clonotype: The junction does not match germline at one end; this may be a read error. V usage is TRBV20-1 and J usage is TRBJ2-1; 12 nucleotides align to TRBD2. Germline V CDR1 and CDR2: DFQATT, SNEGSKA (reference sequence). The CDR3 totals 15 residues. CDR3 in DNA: TGCTGTGCTAGAGATATGGGACTAGCGGGCCATGAGCAGTTCTTC. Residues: CCARDMGLAGHEQFF.

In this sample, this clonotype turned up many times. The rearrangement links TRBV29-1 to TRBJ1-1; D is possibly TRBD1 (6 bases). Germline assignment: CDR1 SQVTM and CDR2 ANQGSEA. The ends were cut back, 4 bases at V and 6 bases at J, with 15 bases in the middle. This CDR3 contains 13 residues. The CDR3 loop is CSVVTGLMSEAFF. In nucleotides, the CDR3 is TGCAGCGTTGTCACAGGGCTGATGTCTGAAGCTTTCTTT.

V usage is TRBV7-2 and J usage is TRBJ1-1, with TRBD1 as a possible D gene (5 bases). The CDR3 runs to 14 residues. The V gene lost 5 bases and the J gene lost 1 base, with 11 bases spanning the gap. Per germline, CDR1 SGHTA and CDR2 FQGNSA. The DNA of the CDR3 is TGTGCCAGCAGCATCAACGGGGGGAACACTGAAGCTTTCTTT. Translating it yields CASSINGGNTEAFF.

This CDR3 is CSVEVTGIGYNTGELFF. The CDR3 DNA reads as TGCAGCGTTGAAGTTACAGGGATCGGCTATAACACCGGGGAGCTGTTTTTT. The chain has TRBV29-1 and TRBJ2-2; D might be TRBD1 (6 bases). V was trimmed by 1 base and J by 2 bases, leaving 17 bases between them. From germline, CDR1 is SQVTM and CDR2 ANQGSEA. CDR3 length equals 17 residues.

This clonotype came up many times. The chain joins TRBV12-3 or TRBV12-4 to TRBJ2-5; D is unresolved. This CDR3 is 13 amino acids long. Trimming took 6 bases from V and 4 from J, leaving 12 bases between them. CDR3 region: CASSPIRVETQYF. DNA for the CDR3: TGTGCCAGCAGCCCCATCAGAGTAGAGACCCAGTACTTC.

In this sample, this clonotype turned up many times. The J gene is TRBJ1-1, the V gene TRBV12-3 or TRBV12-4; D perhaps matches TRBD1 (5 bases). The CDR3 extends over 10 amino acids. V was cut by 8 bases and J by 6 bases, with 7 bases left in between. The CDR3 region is CASGTSEAFF. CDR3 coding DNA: TGTGCCAGCGGGACCTCTGAAGCTTTCTTT.

As DNA, the CDR3 is TGTGCCAGCAGCTTAGTTCGGACAGGGTATTCTGGGGCCAACGTCCTGACTTTC. Protein: CASSLVRTGYSGANVLTF. The rearrangement links TRBV7-3 to TRBJ2-6, with 8 bases identical to TRBD1. Looked up from germline, CDR1 is SGHTA and CDR2 is FQGTGA. The junction had 7 bases not matched to a gene; V was cut back by 2 bases and J by 1 base. The length of the CDR3 is 18 residues.

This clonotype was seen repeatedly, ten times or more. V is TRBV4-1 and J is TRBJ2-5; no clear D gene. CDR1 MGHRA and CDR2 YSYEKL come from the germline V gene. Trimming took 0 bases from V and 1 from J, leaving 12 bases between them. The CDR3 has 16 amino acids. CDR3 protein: CASSQDQLGLQETQYF. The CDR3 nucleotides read TGCGCCAGCAGCCAAGATCAATTAGGGCTCCAAGAGACCCAGTACTTC.

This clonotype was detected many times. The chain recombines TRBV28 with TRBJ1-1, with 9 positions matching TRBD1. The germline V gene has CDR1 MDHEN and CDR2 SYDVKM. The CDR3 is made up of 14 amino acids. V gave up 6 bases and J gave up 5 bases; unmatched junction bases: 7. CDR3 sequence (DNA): TGTGCCAGCAGCTTACCCGGGACAGGGACTGAAGCTTTCTTT. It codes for CASSLPGTGTEAFF.

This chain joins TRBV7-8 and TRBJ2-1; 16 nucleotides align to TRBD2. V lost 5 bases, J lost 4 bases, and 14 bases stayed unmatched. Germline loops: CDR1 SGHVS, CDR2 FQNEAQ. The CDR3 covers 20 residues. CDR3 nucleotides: TGTGCCAGCAGCCAGGGGACTAGCGGGAGGGCCGGAACCTTTTACAATGAGCAGTTCTTC. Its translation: CASSQGTSGRAGTFYNEQFF.

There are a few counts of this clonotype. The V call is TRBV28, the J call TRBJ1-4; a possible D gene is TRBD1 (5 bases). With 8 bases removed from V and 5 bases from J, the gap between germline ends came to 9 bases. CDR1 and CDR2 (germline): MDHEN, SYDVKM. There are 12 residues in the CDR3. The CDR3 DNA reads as TGTGCCAGCGGGGGTCTAAATGAAAAACTGTTTTTT. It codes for CASGGLNEKLFF.

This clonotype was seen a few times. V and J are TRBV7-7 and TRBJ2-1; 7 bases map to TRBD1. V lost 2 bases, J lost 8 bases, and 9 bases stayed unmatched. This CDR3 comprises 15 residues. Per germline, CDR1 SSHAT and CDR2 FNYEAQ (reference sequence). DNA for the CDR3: TGTGCCAGCAGCTTAAGGGACAGCCCCGGGGATGAGCAGTTCTTC. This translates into CASSLRDSPGDEQFF.

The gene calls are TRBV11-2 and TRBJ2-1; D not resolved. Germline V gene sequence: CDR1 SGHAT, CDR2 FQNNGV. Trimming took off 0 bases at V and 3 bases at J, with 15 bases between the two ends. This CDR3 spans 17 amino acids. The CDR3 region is CASSLDAAHRLYNEQFF. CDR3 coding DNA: TGTGCCAGCAGCTTAGATGCGGCGCACAGACTCTACAATGAGCAGTTCTTC. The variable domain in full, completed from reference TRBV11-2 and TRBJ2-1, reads EAGVAQSPRYKIIEKRQSVAFWCNPISGHATLYWYQQILGQGPKLLIQFQNNGVVDDSQLPKDRFSAERLKGVDSTLKIQPAKLEDSAVYLCASSLDAAHRLYNEQFFGPGTRLTVL.

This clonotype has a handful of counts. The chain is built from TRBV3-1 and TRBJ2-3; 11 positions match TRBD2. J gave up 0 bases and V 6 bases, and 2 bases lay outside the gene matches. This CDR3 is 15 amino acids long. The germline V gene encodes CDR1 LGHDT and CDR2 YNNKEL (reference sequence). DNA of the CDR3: TGTGCCAGCAGGACTAGCGGGGCTAGCACAGATACGCAGTATTTT. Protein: CASRTSGASTDTQYF.

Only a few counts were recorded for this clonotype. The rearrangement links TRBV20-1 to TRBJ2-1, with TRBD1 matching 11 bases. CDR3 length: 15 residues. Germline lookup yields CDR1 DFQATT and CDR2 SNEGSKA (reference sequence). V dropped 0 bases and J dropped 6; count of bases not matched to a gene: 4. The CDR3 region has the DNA TGCAGTGCTAGAGATTGGGGGACAGGGGGCAATGAGCAGTTCTTC. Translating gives CSARDWGTGGNEQFF.

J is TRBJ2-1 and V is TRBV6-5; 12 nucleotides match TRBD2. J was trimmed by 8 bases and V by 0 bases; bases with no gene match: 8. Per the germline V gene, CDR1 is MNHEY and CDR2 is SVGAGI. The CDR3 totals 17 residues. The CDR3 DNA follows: TGTGCCAGCAGTTACTCAGTCGGGACTAGCGGGCTCCATGAGCAGTTCTTC. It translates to CASSYSVGTSGLHEQFF.

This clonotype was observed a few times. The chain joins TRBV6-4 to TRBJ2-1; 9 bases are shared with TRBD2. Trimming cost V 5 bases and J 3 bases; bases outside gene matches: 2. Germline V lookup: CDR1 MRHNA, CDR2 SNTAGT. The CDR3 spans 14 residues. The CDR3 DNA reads TGTGCCAGCAGTCCTAGCGGGGTCTACAATGAGCAGTTCTTC. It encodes CASSPSGVYNEQFF.

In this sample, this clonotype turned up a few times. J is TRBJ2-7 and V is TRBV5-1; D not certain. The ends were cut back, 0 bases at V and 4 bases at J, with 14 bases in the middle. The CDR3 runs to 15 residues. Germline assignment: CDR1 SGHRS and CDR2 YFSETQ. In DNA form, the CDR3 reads TGCGCCAGCAGCTTGGAGATAGCTCGTCAGTACGAGCAGTACTTC. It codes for CASSLEIARQYEQYF.

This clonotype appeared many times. The CDR3 sequence: CAISEGGGSYNEQFF. The CDR3 nucleotides read TGTGCCATCAGTGAGGGCGGAGGCTCCTACAATGAGCAGTTCTTC. The V gene is TRBV10-3, the J gene TRBJ2-1, with D perhaps TRBD2 (5 bases). This CDR3 comprises 15 residues. Germline values: CDR1 ENHRY, CDR2 SYGVKD. Trimming stripped 2 bases from V and 0 bases from J, with 8 bases between.

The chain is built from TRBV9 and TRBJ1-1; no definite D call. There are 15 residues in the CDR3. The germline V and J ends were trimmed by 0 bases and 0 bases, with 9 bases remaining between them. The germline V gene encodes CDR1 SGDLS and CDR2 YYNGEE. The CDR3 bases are TGTGCCAGCAGCGTAGTGGTAGAGCTGAACACTGAAGCTTTCTTT. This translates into CASSVVVELNTEAFF.

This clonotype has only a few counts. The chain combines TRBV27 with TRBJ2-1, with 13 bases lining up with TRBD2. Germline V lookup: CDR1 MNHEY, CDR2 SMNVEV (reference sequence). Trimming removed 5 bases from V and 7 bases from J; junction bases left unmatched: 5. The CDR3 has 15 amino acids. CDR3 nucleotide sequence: TGTGCCAGCAGTGCACTAGCGGGAGGGTTGAATGAGCAGTTCTTC. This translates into CASSALAGGLNEQFF.

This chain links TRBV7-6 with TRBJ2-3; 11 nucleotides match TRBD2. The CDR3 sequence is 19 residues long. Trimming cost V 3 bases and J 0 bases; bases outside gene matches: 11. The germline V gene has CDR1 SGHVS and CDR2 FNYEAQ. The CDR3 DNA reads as TGTGCCAGCAGCTTCCTGACTAGCGGGAAATATTCTAGCACAGATACGCAGTATTTT. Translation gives CASSFLTSGKYSSTDTQYF. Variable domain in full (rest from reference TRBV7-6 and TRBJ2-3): GAGVSQSPRYKVTKRGQDVALRCDPISGHVSLYWYRQALGQGPEFLTYFNYEAQQDKSGLPNDRFSAERPEGSISTLTIQRTEQRDSAMYRCASSFLTSGKYSSTDTQYFGPGTRLTVL.